This T cell receptor (beta chain) was sequenced during a study of T cells expressing NK-cell markers. Study overall: It was sorted CD3+CD56-NKG2C+, CD3+CD56+NKG2C- and CD3+CD56+NKG2C+ T cells that provided the TCR beta repertoires. Serological testing identified most of the eight sequenced donors as HCMV-seropositive and one as seronegative.

A remark on this clonotype: Its antigen remains unknown.

The length of the CDR3 is 12 residues. Per germline, CDR1 DFQATT and CDR2 SNEGSKA (reference sequence). General study findings and limits: Also leading the CD3+CD56-NKG2C+ fraction in a few donors were these clonotypes.

Generation of TCR beta cDNA was performed by 5'RACE template switching incorporating UMIs. TCRdb processed the 5' RACE reads again and assigns one entry to each CDR3 protein, with no DNA. The sample totals 300,000 to 500,000 distinct CDR3 sequences. The receptor was derived from a woman aged 45-59 years in good health. Sequencing was carried out using blood T cells: a sorted CD56 or NKG2C T cell subset, CD4+ or CD8+ T cells, or bulk PBMC T cells (not recorded which). The chain is built from TRBV20-1 and TRBJ1-1; TCRdb's D gene call, TRBD1, goes unchecked for lack of DNA. The chain's CDR3 is CSARGQGFGAFF.